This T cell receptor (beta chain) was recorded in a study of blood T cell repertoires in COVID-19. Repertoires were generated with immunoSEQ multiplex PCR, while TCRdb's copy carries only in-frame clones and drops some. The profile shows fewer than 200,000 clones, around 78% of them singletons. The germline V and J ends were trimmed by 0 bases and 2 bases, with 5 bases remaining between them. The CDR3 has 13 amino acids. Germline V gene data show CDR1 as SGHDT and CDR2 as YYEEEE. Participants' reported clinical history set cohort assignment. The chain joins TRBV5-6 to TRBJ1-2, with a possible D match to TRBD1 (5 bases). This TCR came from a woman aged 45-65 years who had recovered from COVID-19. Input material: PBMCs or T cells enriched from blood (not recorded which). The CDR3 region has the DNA TGTGCCAGCAGCTTGGGACAGAACTATGGCTACACCTTC. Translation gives CASSLGQNYGYTF.